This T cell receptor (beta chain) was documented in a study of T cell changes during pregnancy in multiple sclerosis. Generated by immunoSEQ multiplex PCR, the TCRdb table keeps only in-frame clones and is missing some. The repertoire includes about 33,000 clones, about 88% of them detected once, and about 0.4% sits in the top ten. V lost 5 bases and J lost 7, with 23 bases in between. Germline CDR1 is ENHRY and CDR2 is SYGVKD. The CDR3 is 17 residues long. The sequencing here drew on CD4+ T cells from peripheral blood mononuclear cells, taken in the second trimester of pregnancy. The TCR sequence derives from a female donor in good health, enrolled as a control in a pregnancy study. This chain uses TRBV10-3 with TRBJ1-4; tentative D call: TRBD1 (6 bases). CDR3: CAISPERLTGSAEKLFF. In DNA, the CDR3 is TGTGCCATCAGTCCTGAACGACTAACAGGGTCTGCTGAAAAACTGTTTTTT.